This T cell receptor (beta chain) was obtained from a study of shared clonotypes between healthy human individuals. Whole-study results and caveats: Depth of sequencing was expected to influence donor clonotype sharing.

TCRdb keeps only in-frame clones here, not all; method: immunoSEQ multiplex PCR. The table has some 2,500,000 clones, around 90% seen once. With respect to this clone: Its target is unknown.

Trimming at V came to 4 bases and at J to 6 bases, leaving 5 bases not matched to a gene. CDR3 length equals 14 residues. CDR1 and CDR2 from the germline V gene are WNHNN and SYGVQD (reference sequence). Sequences were obtained from naive CD4+ T cells from PBMCs. Subset: CD45RA+ positively selected. The chain uses TRBV10-1 and TRBJ2-7, with TRBD2 matching over 11 bases. This TCR came from a man between 18 and 35 years old in good health. Some clones in this sample may be carry-over from other donors' samples. Here the CDR3 reads CASSALAGAGEQYF. The CDR3 DNA sequence: TGCGCCAGCAGTGCACTAGCGGGAGCGGGCGAGCAGTACTTC.